Presented here are 10 T cell receptor beta chains from one specimen sequenced in a study of cytomegalovirus exposure and HLA in healthy donors. Primers: 60 Vbeta forward and 13 Jbeta reverse. Measured with immunoSEQ multiplex PCR; TCRdb has only the in-frame clones, and not every one. The data contain around 170,000 clones, around 80% of them singletons. Sequencing was performed on PBMCs. The receptors originated from a man aged 35-49 years in good health and CMV-seronegative.

This clone occurred a few times. This sample includes further DNA sequences coding for the same CDR3. This chain joins TRBV27 and TRBJ2-3; tentatively, D is TRBD2 (5 bases). Trimming removed 6 bases at V and 5 bases at J, with 12 bases between. CDR3 length equals 13 residues. The germline V gene has CDR1 MNHEY and CDR2 SMNVEV (reference sequence). In DNA form, the CDR3 reads TGTGCCAGCAGCCGGCGGGTCGGAGATACGCAGTATTTT. Its protein product is CASSRRVGDTQYF.

The rearrangement joins TRBV28 to TRBJ1-2, with D perhaps matching TRBD1 (6 bases). The CDR3 extends over 17 amino acids. V was trimmed by 6 bases and J by 4 bases, leaving 24 bases between them. CDR1 and CDR2 (germline): MDHEN, SYDVKM. The CDR3 DNA reads as TGTGCCAGCAGAGTTTTAGGGGGGCAAACGGGGGGCTATGGCTACACCTTC. It is translated as CASRVLGGQTGGYGYTF.

The V and J genes are TRBV5-6 and TRBJ2-7; the D gene is possibly TRBD1 (6 bases). The CDR3 contains 14 residues. Trimming cost V 5 bases and J 5 bases, with 17 bases left between them. Germline loops: CDR1 SGHDT, CDR2 YYEEEE. CDR3 coding DNA: TGTGCCAGCAGACAAAACCCAGGGGTAGACGAGCAGTACTTC. Amino acid sequence: CASRQNPGVDEQYF. Supplemented by reference TRBV5-6 and TRBJ2-7, the full variable domain reads DAGVTQSPTHLIKTRGQQVTLRCSPKSGHDTVSWYQQALGQGPQFIFQYYEEEERQRGNFPDRFSGHQFPNYSSELNVNALLLGDSALYLCASRQNPGVDEQYFGPGTRLTVT.

The rearrangement joins TRBV7-2 to TRBJ1-3; maybe TRBD1 (6 bases). Between the trimmed V and J ends, which lost 5 bases and 0 bases, there was a span of 11 bases. Germline assignment: CDR1 SGHTA and CDR2 FQGNSA. This CDR3 has 15 residues. For the CDR3, the DNA is TGTGCCAGCAGCCGGACAGAGAGCTCTGGAAACACCATATATTTT. Translating it yields CASSRTESSGNTIYF. The full variable domain, with the rest looked up from reference TRBV7-2 and TRBJ1-3, is GAGVSQSPSNKVTEKGKDVELRCDPISGHTALYWYRQSLGQGLEFLIYFQGNSAPDKSGLPSDRFSAERTGGSVSTLTIQRTQQEDSAVYLCASSRTESSGNTIYFGEGSWLTVV.

This clone was recorded only once. The gene calls are TRBV7-2 and TRBJ1-6, with 8 positions matching TRBD1. CDR3 length: 15 residues. V was pared by 4 bases and J by 10 bases, with 9 bases of the junction left unmatched. The germline gives CDR1 SGHTA, CDR2 FQGNSA. The CDR3 spells CASSSERTGPSPLHF. The CDR3 nucleotides are TGTGCCAGCAGCTCGGAGAGGACAGGGCCCTCACCCCTCCACTTT.

The table lists this clone with a few counts. The chain carries TRBV5-1 and TRBJ2-2; D call uncertain. CDR3 size: 14 residues. The V gene's germline CDR1 is SGHRS and CDR2 YFSETQ. The ends were cut back, 4 bases at V and 3 bases at J, with 10 bases in the middle. CDR3 coding DNA: TGCGCCAGCAGCGTTGACGGGTACACCGGGGAGCTGTTTTTT. Protein sequence: CASSVDGYTGELFF.

With respect to this clone: Mismatch with germline at one junction end may stem from a read error. The rearrangement links TRBV7-7 to TRBJ2-5; D unclear. From germline, CDR1 is SSHAT and CDR2 FNYEAQ (reference sequence). This CDR3 region has 14 residues. This CDR3 is CASSLINSFETQYF. CDR3 coding DNA: TGTGCTAGCAGCTTGATTAACTCGTTCGAGACCCAGTACTTC.

This clone came up a few times. The chain uses TRBV7-6 and TRBJ2-6; D perhaps matches TRBD1 (5 bases). The germline gives CDR1 SGHVS, CDR2 FNYEAQ. V was clipped by 5 bases and J by 0 bases, with 11 bases between them. This CDR3 comprises 16 residues. CDR3 sequence: CASSQLDSSGANVLTF. CDR3 in DNA: TGTGCCAGCAGCCAACTTGACAGCTCTGGGGCCAACGTCCTGACTTTC.

Concerning this clone itself: The identical CDR3 is also encoded by other nucleotide sequences in the sample. The chain links TRBV5-1 to TRBJ2-2; 7 nucleotides line up with TRBD1. CDR3 length: 15 amino acids. Germline V CDR1 and CDR2: SGHRS, YFSETQ. With 4 bases clipped from V and 5 bases from J, the junction kept 8 bases outside the gene matches. CDR3 bases: TGCGCCAGCAGCCCAGGGACAGCAAGAACCGGGGAGCTGTTTTTT. It is translated as CASSPGTARTGELFF.

CDR3 region: CASTRGGVYEQYF. The CDR3 region has the DNA TGTGCCAGCACGAGGGGGGGGGTATACGAGCAGTACTTC. The chain recombines TRBV28 with TRBJ2-7, with TRBD2 as a possible D gene (7 bases). Germline CDR1 and CDR2: MDHEN and SYDVKM. V was shortened by 7 bases and J by 4 bases, with 14 bases between the two germline ends. CDR3 length: 13 residues.